Here is one TCR beta chain with its context. Its antigen is not identified. It was with unique molecular identifiers that the TCRbeta library was prepared. TCRdb called the PCR reads again in MiXCR, with one record for every CDR3 protein. The table has around 800,000 distinct CDR3 sequences, roughly 15% seen once. These data come from a study of T-cell reconstitution after alpha-beta-depleted transplantation in children. The study, taken as a whole, reports: T-cell counts and diversity at one year post-transplant came mainly from newly produced T cells.

Sample: PBMCs, mostly from graft donor cells, taken 360 days after TCRalphabeta/CD19-depleted stem cell transplant. The receptor was derived from a male patient under 18 who had a stem cell transplant for acute lymphoblastic leukemia, so the T cells may come from the graft donor.

The CDR3 sequence is CASSFKRPVGGEQFF. CDR3 sequence (DNA): TGTGCCAGCAGTTTTAAAAGACCTGTCGGGGGGGAGCAGTTCTTC. The J gene is TRBJ2-1, the V gene TRBV27; 7 nucleotides match TRBD2. Germline CDR1 is MNHEY and CDR2 is SMNVEV (reference sequence). Unmatched junction bases numbered 12, after V lost 3 bases and J lost 10 bases. The CDR3 consists of 15 residues.